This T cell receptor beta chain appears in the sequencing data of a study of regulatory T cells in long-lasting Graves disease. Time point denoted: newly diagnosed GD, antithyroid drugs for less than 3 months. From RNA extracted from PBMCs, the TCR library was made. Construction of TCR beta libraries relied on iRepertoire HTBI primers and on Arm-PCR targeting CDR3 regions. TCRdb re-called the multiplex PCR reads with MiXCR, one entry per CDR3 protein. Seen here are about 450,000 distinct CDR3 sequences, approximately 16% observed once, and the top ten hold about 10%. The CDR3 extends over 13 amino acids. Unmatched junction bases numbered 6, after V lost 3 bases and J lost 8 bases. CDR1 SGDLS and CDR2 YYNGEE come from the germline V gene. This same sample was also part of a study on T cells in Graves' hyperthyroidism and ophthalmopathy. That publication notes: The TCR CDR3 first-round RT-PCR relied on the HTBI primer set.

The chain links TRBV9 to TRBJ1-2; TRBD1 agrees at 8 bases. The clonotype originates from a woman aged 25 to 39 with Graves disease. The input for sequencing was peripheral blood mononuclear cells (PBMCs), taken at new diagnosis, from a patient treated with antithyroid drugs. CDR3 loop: CASSARTGKGYTF. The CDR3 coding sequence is TGTGCCAGCAGCGCCAGGACAGGGAAGGGCTACACCTTC.